Detailed here is one T cell receptor beta chain. Its antigen is currently unknown. TCRdb keeps only in-frame clones here, not all; method: immunoSEQ multiplex PCR. The data contain almost 750,000 clones, approximately 77% of them singletons. This record comes from a study of shared clonotypes between healthy human individuals. About the research overall: CD4 naive and CD4 memory each took three plates per donor, while CD8 naive took two and CD8 memory one. Study observations and caveats: The sampled material consisted only of blood, and tissue repertoires are likely to differ.

With 0 bases removed from V and 5 bases from J, the gap between germline ends came to 8 bases. The CDR3 runs to 13 residues. Germline values: CDR1 SGDLS, CDR2 YYNGEE. The sequenced sample consisted of memory CD4+ T cells sorted from blood. Stated subset: CD45RA-negative fraction. This clonotype was sampled from a woman aged 25 to 39 in good health. V usage is TRBV9 and J usage is TRBJ2-5; D unclear. CDR3 in amino acids: CASSVGGWETQYF. The CDR3 nucleotides are TGTGCCAGCAGCGTAGGAGGTTGGGAGACCCAGTACTTC. Using reference TRBV9 and TRBJ2-5 for the parts outside the CDR3, the full variable domain is DSGVTQTPKHLITATGQRVTLRCSPRSGDLSVYWYQQSLDQGLQFLIQYYNGEERAKGNILERFSAQQFPDLHSELNLSSLELGDSALYFCASSVGGWETQYFGPGTRLLVL.